This TCR beta chain was documented in a study of PD-L1 blockade in urothelial cancer. CDR1 and CDR2 (germline): SGHAT, FQNNGV. V lost 4 bases and J 0 bases, leaving 13 bases between the germline ends. This CDR3 is built from 16 residues. The protocol was immunoSEQ multiplex PCR, while the TCRdb copy is restricted to in-frame clones and leaves out a portion. The sample comprises more than 30,000 clones, about 87% of which are singletons, and roughly 3.8% rests with the top ten. The V call is TRBV11-2, the J call TRBJ2-1; TRBD2 might be the D (5 bases). This specimen was PBMCs, taken around atezolizumab (anti-PD-L1) treatment. This receptor was taken from a man aged 50 to 59 with urothelial cancer. CDR3 in DNA: TGTGCCAGCAGCTCCGGACTGGGAAGCTCCTACAATGAGCAGTTCTTC. As protein: CASSSGLGSSYNEQFF.